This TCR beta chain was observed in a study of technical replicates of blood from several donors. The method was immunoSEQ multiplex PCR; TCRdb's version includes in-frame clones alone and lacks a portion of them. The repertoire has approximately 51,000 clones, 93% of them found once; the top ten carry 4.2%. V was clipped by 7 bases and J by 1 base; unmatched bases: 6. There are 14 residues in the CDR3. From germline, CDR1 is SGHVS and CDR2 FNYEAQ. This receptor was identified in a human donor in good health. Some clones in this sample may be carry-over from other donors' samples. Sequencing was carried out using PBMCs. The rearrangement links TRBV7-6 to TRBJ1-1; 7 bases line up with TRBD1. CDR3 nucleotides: TGTGCCAGCATTCCGGGACAGCAGAACACTGAAGCTTTCTTT. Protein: CASIPGQQNTEAFF.